This T cell receptor (beta chain) was observed in a study of blood T cell repertoires in COVID-19. This clone occurred a few times. Measured with immunoSEQ multiplex PCR; TCRdb has only the in-frame clones, and not every one. The sample carries nearly 100,000 clones, approximately 82% recorded once. The germline V gene encodes CDR1 SGHDN and CDR2 FVKESK. This CDR3 comprises 17 residues. V lost 0 bases and J lost 4; bases outside the gene matches: 11. The sequencing sample was made of peripheral blood. This chain links TRBV14 with TRBJ2-5; 7 bases are a match to TRBD2. This TCR was recovered from a man between 65 and 85 years old with acute or convalescent COVID-19. The chain's CDR3 is CASSQDRGTTLGETQYF. CDR3 nucleotide sequence: TGTGCCAGCAGCCAAGATCGTGGGACTACCCTTGGAGAGACCCAGTACTTC.